The 30 T cell receptor beta chains listed next were all sequenced from one sample in a study of blood T cell repertoires in COVID-19 (dated by TCRdb to 2020 to 2022). Receptor amplification or capture employed the immunoSEQ multiplex PCR assay. Held by TCRdb, this immuneACCESS table contains in-frame sequences only and omits some clones. Under half of the omission traces to an unresolved V gene where checked; the cause of the rest is unknown. The sample table records about 250,000 clones; 84% of these occur just once. The top ten constitute more than 3% of the sample. Sequencing was carried out using PBMCs or T cells enriched from blood (not recorded which). The receptor set was obtained from a man in his fifties who had recovered from COVID-19.

The genes are TRBV4-3 and TRBJ2-1; 8 nucleotides line up with TRBD2. The V and J ends lost 2 bases and 0 bases, in that order; junction bases with no gene match: 3. CDR3 length: 16 residues. CDR1 and CDR2 from the germline V gene are LGHNA and YSLEER. CDR3 DNA: TGCGCCAGCAGCCAACTTAGCGGGGACTCCTACAATGAGCAGTTCTTC. Its protein is CASSQLSGDSYNEQFF.

The rearrangement links TRBV15 to TRBJ1-2, with a possible D match to TRBD1 (5 bases). The V gene's germline CDR1 is LNHNV and CDR2 YYDKDF (reference sequence). This CDR3 region has 13 residues. V lost 0 bases and J lost 4, with 6 bases in between. The CDR3 DNA is TGTGCCACCAGCAGAGATGACAGCTATGGCTACACCTTC. Protein: CATSRDDSYGYTF.

The chain employs TRBV6-2 or TRBV6-3 and TRBJ2-1, with 10 bases fitting TRBD2. Per germline, CDR1 MNHEY and CDR2 SVGEGT. The CDR3 sequence is 13 residues long. The junction had 4 bases not matched to a gene; V was cut back by 5 bases and J by 9 bases. The CDR3 here is CASSTTSGTEQFF. The CDR3 DNA reads TGTGCCAGCAGTACTACTAGCGGGACTGAGCAGTTCTTC.

This chain uses TRBV7-2 with TRBJ2-5; 7 positions match TRBD2. Germline lookup yields CDR1 SGHTA and CDR2 FQGNSA. Trimming cost V 3 bases and J 5 bases; bases outside gene matches: 3. CDR3 length: 13 amino acids. CDR3 protein: CASSFTGGETQYF. CDR3 nucleotide sequence: TGTGCCAGCAGCTTTACCGGGGGGGAGACCCAGTACTTC.

A single count supports this clone. The rearrangement uses TRBV19 and TRBJ2-7, with D possibly TRBD2 on 7 matching bases. This CDR3 has 16 residues. Germline V lookup: CDR1 LNHDA, CDR2 SQIVND (reference sequence). Trimming took 3 bases from V and 7 from J, leaving 22 bases between them. DNA for the CDR3: TGTGCCAGTAGTATTGGGTTCGCGGGGGCGGCGAGGGAGCAGTACTTC. Residues: CASSIGFAGAAREQYF.

J is TRBJ1-6 and V is TRBV5-1, with D maybe TRBD1 (5 bases). CDR1 SGHRS and CDR2 YFSETQ come from the germline V gene. CDR3 length equals 13 residues. Trimming cost V 9 bases and J 8 bases, with 15 bases left between them. The CDR3 nucleotides read TGCGCCACCAAGGGGCAGGATGATTCACCCCTCCACTTT. Protein: CATKGQDDSPLHF. The variable domain in full, with the rest retrieved from reference TRBV5-1 and TRBJ1-6, is KAGVTQTPRYLIKTRGQQVTLSCSPISGHRSVSWYQQTPGQGLQFLFEYFSETQRNKGNFPGRFSGRQFSNSRSEMNVSTLELGDSALYLCATKGQDDSPLHFGNGTRLTVT.

The V call is TRBV3-1 (or the pseudogene TRBV3-2), the J call TRBJ1-1; possible D gene TRBD1, 5 bases. This CDR3 has 15 residues. Trimming removed 1 base at V and 2 bases at J, with 11 bases between. The germline V gene has CDR1 LGHDT and CDR2 YNNKEL (reference sequence). CDR3 nucleotide sequence: TGTGCCAGCAGCCAAGGACAGTACTTTAACACTGAAGCTTTCTTT. Protein: CASSQGQYFNTEAFF.

This rearrangement joins TRBV30 to TRBJ2-7; tentative D call: TRBD2 (5 bases). Germline CDR1 and CDR2: GTSNPN and SVGIG (reference sequence). V lost 3 bases, J lost 4 bases, and 16 bases lay in between. The length of the CDR3 is 14 residues. The CDR3 sequence: CAWRSEFRRYEQYF. DNA of the CDR3: TGTGCCTGGAGATCGGAGTTTAGGAGGTACGAGCAGTACTTC.

The chain links TRBV12-3 or TRBV12-4 to TRBJ1-2; the match to TRBD1 covers 9 bases. The CDR3 covers 13 residues. V gave up 6 bases and J gave up 6 bases; unmatched junction bases: 5. The chain's CDR3 is CASSPRDRDGYTF. The CDR3 DNA reads as TGTGCCAGCAGCCCCCGGGACAGGGATGGCTACACCTTC.

CDR3 DNA: TGCGCCAGCAGTGCAGGACAGGGAATCACCGGGGAGCTGTTTTTT. Protein sequence: CASSAGQGITGELFF. This sequence joins TRBV10-1 and TRBJ2-2, with 8 bases that match TRBD1. Germline CDR1 reads WNHNN; CDR2 reads SYGVQD (reference sequence). Losses at the gene ends were 4 bases for V and 4 bases for J; bases not matched to a gene: 5. The CDR3 consists of 15 residues.

J is TRBJ2-2 and V is TRBV21-1; the table assigns TRBD2, which was not confirmed against the DNA. TRBV21-1 is reported as a pseudogene. The CDR3 contains 18 residues. In nucleotides, the CDR3 is TGTGCCAGCAGCCCCCGAACCTTAGCGGGAGTCGGTACCGGGGAGCTGTTTTTT. This translates into CASSPRTLAGVGTGELFF.

J is TRBJ1-4 and V is TRBV6-5; 7 bases match TRBD1. Germline CDR1 is MNHEY and CDR2 is SVGAGI. The V gene end was trimmed by 6 bases and the J gene end by 5 bases; junction bases not matched to a gene: 6. The CDR3 sequence is 14 residues long. CDR3 loop: CASSWGQTNEKLFF. The CDR3 DNA is TGTGCCAGCAGCTGGGGACAGACAAATGAAAAACTGTTTTTT.

Comment on this clone: Compared with germline, one end of the junction differs, possibly owing to a read error. DNA of the CDR3: TGTGCCAGCAGCATAACAGGGAGCGACGAGCAGTACTTC. Amino acid sequence: CASSITGSDEQYF. V is TRBV7-3 and J is TRBJ2-7, with a possible D match to TRBD1 (6 bases). The CDR3 is 13 residues long. In germline, CDR1 is SGHTA, CDR2 FQGTGA.

This clone was picked up one time. The J gene is TRBJ2-3, the V gene TRBV28; TRBD1 aligns across 10 bases. The CDR3 covers 17 residues. Germline V gene lookup returns CDR1 MDHEN and CDR2 SYDVKM. J was trimmed by 5 bases and V by 6 bases; bases with no gene match: 14. CDR3 loop: CASRSFDRGQGQDTQYF. In DNA, the CDR3 is TGTGCCAGCAGGTCTTTCGACAGGGGGCAGGGGCAAGATACGCAGTATTTT.

The chain uses TRBV25-1 and TRBJ2-7; TRBD1 matches 7 bases. CDR1 is MGHDK, CDR2 SYGVNS, per germline. The CDR3 covers 13 residues. V lost 5 bases, J lost 5 bases, and 6 bases stayed unmatched. The CDR3 bases are TGTGCCAGCAGTCGACAGGGTGTGAACGAGCAGTACTTC. Translation gives CASSRQGVNEQYF.

V is TRBV18 and J is TRBJ1-1, with D uncertain. The CDR3 extends over 14 amino acids. Trimming took 6 bases from V and 4 from J, leaving 15 bases between them. Germline V gene sequence: CDR1 KGHSH, CDR2 LQKENI. The CDR3 DNA reads as TGTGCCAGCTCCGATGCGATGACGGGCACTGAAGCTTTCTTT. Translation: CASSDAMTGTEAFF.

This rearrangement joins TRBV19 to TRBJ1-5; no firm D call. Trimming shortened V by 0 bases and J by 10 bases, and 10 bases separated the two germline ends. Germline V lookup: CDR1 LNHDA, CDR2 SQIVND (reference sequence). CDR3 size: 13 residues. CDR3 in DNA: TGTGCCAGTAGTATAGAAGTGCCTCTACCCCAGCATTTT. Translated, it gives CASSIEVPLPQHF.

The rearrangement joins TRBV6-6 to TRBJ2-7; TRBD2 matches at 7 bases. V was pared by 7 bases and J by 5 bases, with 5 bases of the junction left unmatched. The germline gives CDR1 MNHNY, CDR2 SVGAGI (reference sequence). CDR3 length equals 12 residues. The CDR3 loop reads CASTGGLHEQYF. Here the CDR3 DNA reads TGTGCCAGCACCGGGGGGTTACACGAGCAGTACTTC.

The J gene is TRBJ2-7, the V gene TRBV5-4; 9 bases match TRBD1. V shed 0 bases and J 0 bases; nucleotides not matched to a gene: 4. Germline V gene lookup returns CDR1 SGHNT and CDR2 YYREEE (reference sequence). The CDR3 totals 16 residues. CDR3 amino acids: CASSLEGTGISYEQYF. CDR3 coding DNA: TGTGCCAGCAGCTTGGAGGGGACAGGGATCTCCTACGAGCAGTACTTC. Complete variable domain (other parts from reference TRBV5-4 and TRBJ2-7): ETGVTQSPTHLIKTRGQQVTLRCSSQSGHNTVSWYQQALGQGPQFIFQYYREEENGRGNFPPRFSGLQFPNYSSELNVNALELDDSALYLCASSLEGTGISYEQYFGPGTRLTVT.

The chain couples TRBV7-2 to TRBJ2-1; D not certain. The CDR3 loop spans 11 amino acids. The germline gives CDR1 SGHTA, CDR2 FQGNSA. CDR3 coding DNA: TGTTCCTTACTCCCGCGCAATGAGCAGTTCTTC. Protein sequence: CSLLPRNEQFF.

This clone was detected only once. The chain recombines TRBV10-1 with TRBJ1-1, with 12 positions matching TRBD1. Germline CDR1 reads WNHNN; CDR2 reads SYGVQD (reference sequence). Losses at the gene ends were 3 bases for V and 5 bases for J; bases not matched to a gene: 7. CDR3 size: 16 residues. CDR3 protein: CASSDSRDRGRTEAFF. The CDR3 bases are TGCGCCAGCAGTGACTCCCGGGACAGGGGGCGAACTGAAGCTTTCTTT.

This chain links TRBV10-3 with TRBJ2-3; D is uncertain. V was pared by 8 bases and J by 5 bases, with 17 bases between. Germline lookup yields CDR1 ENHRY and CDR2 SYGVKD. This CDR3 comprises 14 residues. The CDR3: CAISRSELGDTQYF. CDR3 DNA: TGTGCCATCTCTCGGAGCGAGTTGGGAGATACGCAGTATTTT.

J is TRBJ2-7 and V is TRBV5-1, with TRBD1 matching over 8 bases. The germline V gene encodes CDR1 SGHRS and CDR2 YFSETQ. CDR3 length equals 14 residues. The J segment lost 4 bases and the V segment lost 4 bases, leaving 7 bases of the junction unmatched. The CDR3 sequence is CASSVERQGYEQYF. CDR3 DNA sequence: TGCGCCAGCAGCGTAGAGCGACAGGGGTACGAGCAGTACTTC.

V and J are TRBV4-1 and TRBJ2-2, with D possibly TRBD1 on 5 matching bases. In germline, CDR1 is MGHRA, CDR2 YSYEKL. V lost 8 bases, J lost 1 base, and 11 bases lay in between. CDR3 length: 14 residues. CDR3 sequence: CASSPTGNTGELFF. CDR3 coding DNA: TGCGCCAGCTCTCCCACAGGGAACACCGGGGAGCTGTTTTTT.

V is TRBV9 and J is TRBJ2-3; D is possibly TRBD2 (7 bases). Trimming pared 5 bases from V and 6 bases from J, leaving 16 bases between. The CDR3 covers 14 residues. Per the germline V gene, CDR1 is SGDLS and CDR2 is YYNGEE. In DNA, the CDR3 is TGTGCCAGCAGGAAGGGGGGGGCCCCGGATACGCAGTATTTT. Translation: CASRKGGAPDTQYF.

The chain recombines TRBV28 with TRBJ2-3, with D possibly TRBD1 on 7 matching bases. Germline CDR1 and CDR2: MDHEN and SYDVKM. The CDR3 has 15 amino acids. V was trimmed by 5 bases and J by 1 base, leaving 13 bases between them. The CDR3 nucleotides are TGTGCCAGCAGTCCAGGGGGGCTCGGCACAGATACGCAGTATTTT. It codes for CASSPGGLGTDTQYF. The complete variable domain, with remaining parts taken from reference TRBV28 and TRBJ2-3, reads DVKVTQSSRYLVKRTGEKVFLECVQDMDHENMFWYRQDPGLGLRLIYFSYDVKMKEKGDIPEGYSVSREKKERFSLILESASTNQTSMYLCASSPGGLGTDTQYFGPGTRLTVL.

The chain combines TRBV19 with TRBJ1-5; 10 positions match TRBD1. V lost 4 bases to trimming and J lost 2 bases; unmatched junction nucleotides: 2. This CDR3 contains 15 residues. Germline V gives CDR1 LNHDA, CDR2 SQIVND (reference sequence). In DNA form, the CDR3 reads TGTGCCAGTAGTAGGGACAGGGGTGGCAATCAGCCCCAGCATTTT. It codes for CASSRDRGGNQPQHF.

The J gene is TRBJ2-7, the V gene TRBV6-2 or TRBV6-3; D is unclear. There are 14 residues in the CDR3. Germline-derived CDR1 and CDR2 are MNHEY and SVGEGT. The ends were cut back, 2 bases at V and 1 base at J, with 9 bases in the middle. The CDR3 spells CASSYRLVSYEQYF. In DNA, the CDR3 is TGTGCCAGCAGTTACAGGCTAGTTTCCTACGAGCAGTACTTC.

This chain joins TRBV5-4 and TRBJ2-2; D is uncertain. The V end lost 2 bases, the J end lost 5 bases, and 16 bases lay between the germline ends. The CDR3 covers 16 residues. Looked up from germline, CDR1 is SGHNT and CDR2 is YYREEE (reference sequence). The CDR3 loop reads CASSFGSPGRTGELFF. The CDR3 bases are TGTGCCAGCAGCTTCGGTAGTCCAGGTCGAACCGGGGAGCTGTTTTTT.

V gene TRBV5-1 combines with J gene TRBJ1-1; tentatively, D is TRBD1 (6 bases). Between the trimmed V and J ends, which lost 4 bases and 1 base, there was a span of 17 bases. Looked up from germline, CDR1 is SGHRS and CDR2 is YFSETQ. This CDR3 spans 16 amino acids. The chain's CDR3 is CASSAIGRTENTEAFF. The CDR3, as DNA: TGCGCCAGCAGCGCGATAGGCCGGACAGAGAACACTGAAGCTTTCTTT.